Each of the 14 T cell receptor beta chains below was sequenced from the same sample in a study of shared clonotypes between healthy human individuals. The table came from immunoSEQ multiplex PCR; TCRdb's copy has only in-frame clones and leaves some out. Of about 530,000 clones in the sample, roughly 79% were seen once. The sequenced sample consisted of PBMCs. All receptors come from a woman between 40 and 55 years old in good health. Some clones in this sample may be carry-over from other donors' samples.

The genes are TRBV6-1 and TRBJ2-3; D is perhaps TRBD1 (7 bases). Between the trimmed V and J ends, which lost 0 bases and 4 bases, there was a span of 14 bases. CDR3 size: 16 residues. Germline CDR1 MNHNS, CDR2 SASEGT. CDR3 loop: CASSEAGRGVADTQYF. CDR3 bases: TGTGCCAGCAGTGAAGCGGGCAGGGGGGTTGCAGATACGCAGTATTTT.

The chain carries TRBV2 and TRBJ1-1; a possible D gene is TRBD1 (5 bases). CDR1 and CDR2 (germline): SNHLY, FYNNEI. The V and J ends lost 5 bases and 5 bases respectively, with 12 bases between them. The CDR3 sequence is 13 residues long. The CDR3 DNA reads TGTGCCAGCAGTTACGGGGGGAGTACTGAAGCTTTCTTT. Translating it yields CASSYGGSTEAFF.

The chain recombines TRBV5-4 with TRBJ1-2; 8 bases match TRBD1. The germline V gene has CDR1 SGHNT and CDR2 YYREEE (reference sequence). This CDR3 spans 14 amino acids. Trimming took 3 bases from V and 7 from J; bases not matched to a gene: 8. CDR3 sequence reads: CASSSLGQGSGYTF. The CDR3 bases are TGTGCCAGCAGCTCCCTAGGACAGGGTTCTGGCTACACCTTC.

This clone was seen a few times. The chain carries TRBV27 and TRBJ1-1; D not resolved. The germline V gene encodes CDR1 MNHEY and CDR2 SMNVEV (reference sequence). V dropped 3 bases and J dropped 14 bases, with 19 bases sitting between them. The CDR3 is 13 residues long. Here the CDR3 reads CASSFRAGVTTFF. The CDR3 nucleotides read TGTGCCAGCAGTTTCCGGGCCGGGGTTACGACCTTCTTT.

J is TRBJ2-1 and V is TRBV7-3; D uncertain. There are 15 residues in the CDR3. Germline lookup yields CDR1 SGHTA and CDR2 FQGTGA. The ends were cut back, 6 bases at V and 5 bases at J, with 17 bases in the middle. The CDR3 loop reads CASSSEAAFNNEQFF. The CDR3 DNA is TGTGCCAGCAGTTCCGAGGCAGCCTTTAACAATGAGCAGTTCTTC.

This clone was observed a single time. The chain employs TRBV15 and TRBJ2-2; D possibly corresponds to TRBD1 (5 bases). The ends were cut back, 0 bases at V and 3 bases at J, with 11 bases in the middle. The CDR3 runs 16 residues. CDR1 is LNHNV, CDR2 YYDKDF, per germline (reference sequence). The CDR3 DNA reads TGTGCCACCAGCAGAGACACTTTACAGGACACCGGGGAGCTGTTTTTT. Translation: CATSRDTLQDTGELFF.

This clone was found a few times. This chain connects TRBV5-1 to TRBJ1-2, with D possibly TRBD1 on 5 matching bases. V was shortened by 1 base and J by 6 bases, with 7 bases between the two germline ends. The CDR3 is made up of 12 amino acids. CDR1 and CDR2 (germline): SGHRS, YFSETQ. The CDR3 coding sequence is TGCGCCAGCAGCTTGACCAGGGATGGCTACACCTTC. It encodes CASSLTRDGYTF.

Here the CDR3 DNA reads TGTGCCAGTAGTGGCCTTAAGACAGGGGGAGAGACCCAGTACTTC. Translated: CASSGLKTGGETQYF. V gene TRBV19 combines with J gene TRBJ2-5; 9 positions agree with TRBD1. V dropped 5 bases and J dropped 4; count of bases not matched to a gene: 8. The CDR3 is 15 amino acids. The germline V gene has CDR1 LNHDA and CDR2 SQIVND (reference sequence).

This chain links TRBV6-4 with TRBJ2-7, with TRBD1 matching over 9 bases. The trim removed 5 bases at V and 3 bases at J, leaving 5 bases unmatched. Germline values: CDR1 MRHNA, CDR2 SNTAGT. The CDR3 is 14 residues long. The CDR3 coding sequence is TGTGCCAGCAGTCCGACAGGGGGGCTCTACGAGCAGTACTTC. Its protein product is CASSPTGGLYEQYF.

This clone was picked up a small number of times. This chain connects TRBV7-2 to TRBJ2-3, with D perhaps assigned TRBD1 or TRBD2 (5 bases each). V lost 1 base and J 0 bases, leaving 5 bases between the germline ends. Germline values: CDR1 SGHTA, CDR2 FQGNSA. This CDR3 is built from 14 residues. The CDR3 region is CASSLGDSTDTQYF. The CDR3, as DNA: TGTGCCAGCAGCTTAGGGGACAGCACAGATACGCAGTATTTT. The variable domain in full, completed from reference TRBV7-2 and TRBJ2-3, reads GAGVSQSPSNKVTEKGKDVELRCDPISGHTALYWYRQSLGQGLEFLIYFQGNSAPDKSGLPSDRFSAERTGGSVSTLTIQRTQQEDSAVYLCASSLGDSTDTQYFGPGTRLTVL.

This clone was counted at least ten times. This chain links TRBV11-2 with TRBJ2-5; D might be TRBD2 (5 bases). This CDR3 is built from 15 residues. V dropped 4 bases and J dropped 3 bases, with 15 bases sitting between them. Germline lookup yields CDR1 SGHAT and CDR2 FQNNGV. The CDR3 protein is CASSSRVATEETQYF. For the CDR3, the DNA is TGTGCCAGCAGCTCGAGGGTAGCGACCGAAGAGACCCAGTACTTC.

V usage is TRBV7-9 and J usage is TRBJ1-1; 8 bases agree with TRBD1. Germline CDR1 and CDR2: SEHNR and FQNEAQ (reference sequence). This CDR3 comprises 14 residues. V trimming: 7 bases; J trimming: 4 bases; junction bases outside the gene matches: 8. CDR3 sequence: CASIQIRGRTEAFF. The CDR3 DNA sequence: TGTGCCAGCATCCAAATCAGGGGGCGCACTGAAGCTTTCTTT. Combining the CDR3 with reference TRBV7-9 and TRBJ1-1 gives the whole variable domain DTGVSQNPRHKITKRGQNVTFRCDPISEHNRLYWYRQTLGQGPEFLTYFQNEAQLEKSRLLSDRFSAERPKGSFSTLEIQRTEQGDSAMYLCASIQIRGRTEAFFGQGTRLTVV.

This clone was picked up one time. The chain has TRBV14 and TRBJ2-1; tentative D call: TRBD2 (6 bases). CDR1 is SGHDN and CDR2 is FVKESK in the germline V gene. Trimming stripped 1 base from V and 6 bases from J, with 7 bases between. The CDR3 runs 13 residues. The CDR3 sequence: CASSQGLVNEQFF. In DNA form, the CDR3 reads TGTGCCAGCAGCCAAGGACTAGTCAATGAGCAGTTCTTC.

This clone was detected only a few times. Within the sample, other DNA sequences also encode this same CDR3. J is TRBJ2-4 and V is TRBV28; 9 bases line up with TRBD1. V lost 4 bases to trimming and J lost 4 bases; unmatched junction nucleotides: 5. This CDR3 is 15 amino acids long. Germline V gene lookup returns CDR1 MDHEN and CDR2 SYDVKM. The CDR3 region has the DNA TGTGCCAGCAGTTCCTCCGGGACAGGGAAAAACATTCAGTACTTC. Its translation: CASSSSGTGKNIQYF. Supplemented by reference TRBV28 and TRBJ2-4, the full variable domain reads DVKVTQSSRYLVKRTGEKVFLECVQDMDHENMFWYRQDPGLGLRLIYFSYDVKMKEKGDIPEGYSVSREKKERFSLILESASTNQTSMYLCASSSSGTGKNIQYFGAGTRLSVL.